The entry that follows covers one T cell receptor beta chain sequence. No antigen is known for it. The source of the sample is a study of cytomegalovirus exposure and HLA in healthy donors. Use of 60 Vbeta and 13 Jbeta primers characterized the PCR. TCRdb's table, derived via immunoSEQ multiplex PCR, lists solely in-frame clones and lacks some. The profile shows 250,000 to 350,000 clones, roughly 89% of them singletons. Whole-study results and caveats: V- and J-gene trimming in TCR beta was tied to a missense DCLRE1C variant by an analysis performed later. Available immune exposure information covered CMV serostatus only. Another analysis was done later, and it associated 15,000 or so TCR beta sequences with HLA alleles at 0.05 false discovery rate.

Germline CDR1 is MNHEY and CDR2 is SVGAGI. This CDR3 has 13 residues. The V and J ends lost 10 bases and 1 base respectively, with 13 bases between them. This receptor was identified in a man aged 35 to 55 in good health and CMV-seropositive. Sequencing was carried out using PBMCs. The V call is TRBV6-5, the J call TRBJ1-1; no clear D. In nucleotides, the CDR3 is TGTGCCACCGAAGCTGCTGGGAACACTGAAGCTTTCTTT. This codes for CATEAAGNTEAFF.